This TCR beta chain is drawn from a study of PD-1 blockade in classical Hodgkin lymphoma. Described time point: cycle 4 day 1 (C4D1), after five to seven weeks of nivolumab. In every patient, relapse followed autologous stem cell transplantation, while exposure to brentuximab vedotin differed. Purified CD4+ T cells were obtained from thawed PBMCs through magnetic negative selection. Generated by immunoSEQ multiplex PCR, the TCRdb table keeps only in-frame clones and is missing some. The data hold around 37,000 clones, with 80% to 95% observed a single time. Trimming removed 4 bases at V and 4 bases at J, with 16 bases between. Germline CDR1 reads MGHRA; CDR2 reads YSYEKL. CDR3 length: 15 amino acids. With respect to this clone: Its antigen is still unknown.

Regarding the study as a whole: Complete responders had baseline diversity similar to newly diagnosed patients. Repertoire difference causes, possibly disease activity or prior therapy, remain undefined.

V and J are TRBV4-1 and TRBJ2-5; tentatively, D is TRBD1 (6 bases). The source was CD4+ T cells from blood, collected before the fourth cycle of nivolumab. The TCR originated in a human donor with classical Hodgkin lymphoma. In DNA form, the CDR3 reads TGCGCCAGCAGCCCCCTCTCTGGACAGCTAGAGACCCAGTACTTC. It encodes CASSPLSGQLETQYF.